This TCR beta chain was sequenced during a study of glioma-infiltrating T cells. Notes on the study in general: Above-expected tissue-blood divergence occurred in all gliomas, most in low-grade ones.

A word on this clonotype: Its antigen is not identified.

Amplification of TCR alpha and beta CDR3 regions from RNA used iRepertoire nested multiplex PCR. Input was roughly 95-400 ng of tissue mRNA or PBMC total RNA. TCRdb re-derived calls from the multiplex PCR reads in MiXCR, one entry per CDR3 protein. The sample holds around 150,000 distinct CDR3 sequences; around 40% are singletons and the top ten take around 18%. The V end lost 0 bases, the J end lost 10 bases, and 19 bases lay between the germline ends. Germline lookup yields CDR1 DFQATT and CDR2 SNEGSKA (reference sequence). The CDR3 extends over 15 amino acids. This receptor was taken from a human donor with low-grade glioma or glioblastoma, undergoing nonglioma brain surgery, or in good health (not recorded which). Sequences were obtained from glioma tissue, nonneoplastic brain tissue, or PBMCs (not recorded which). V gene TRBV20-1 combines with J gene TRBJ2-1; weak D call: TRBD2 (5 bases). CDR3 nucleotides: TGCAGTGCTAGAGATCGGAGCGGTCATTACCTCGAGCAGTTCTTC. This sequence encodes CSARDRSGHYLEQFF.